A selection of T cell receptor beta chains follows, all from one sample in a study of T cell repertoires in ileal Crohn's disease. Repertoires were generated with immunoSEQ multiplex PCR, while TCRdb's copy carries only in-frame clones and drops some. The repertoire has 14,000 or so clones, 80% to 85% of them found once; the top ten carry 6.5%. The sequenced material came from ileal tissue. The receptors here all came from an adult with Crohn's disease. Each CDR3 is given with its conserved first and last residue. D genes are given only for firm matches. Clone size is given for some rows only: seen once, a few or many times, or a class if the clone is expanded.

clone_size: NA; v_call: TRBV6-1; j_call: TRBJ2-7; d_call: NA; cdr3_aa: CASSAIQEEQYF; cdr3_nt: TGTGCCAGCAGTGCGATACAGGAGGAGCAGTACTTC
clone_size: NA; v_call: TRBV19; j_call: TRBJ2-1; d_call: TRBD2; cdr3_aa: CASKGSGRAYNEQFF; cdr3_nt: TGTGCCAGTAAAGGCAGCGGGAGGGCCTACAATGAGCAGTTCTTC
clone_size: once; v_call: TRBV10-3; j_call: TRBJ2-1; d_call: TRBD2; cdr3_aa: CAISERFSTGGNEQFF; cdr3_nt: TGTGCCATCAGTGAGCGATTCTCGACCGGGGGGAATGAGCAGTTCTTC
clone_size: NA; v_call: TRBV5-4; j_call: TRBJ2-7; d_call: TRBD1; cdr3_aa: CASSSTGAEQYF; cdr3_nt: TGTGCCAGCAGCTCGACAGGGGCCGAGCAGTACTTC
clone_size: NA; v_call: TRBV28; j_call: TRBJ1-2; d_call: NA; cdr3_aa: CASSFKPTRGYGYTF; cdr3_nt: TGTGCCAGCAGTTTTAAGCCAACCAGAGGCTATGGCTACACCTTC
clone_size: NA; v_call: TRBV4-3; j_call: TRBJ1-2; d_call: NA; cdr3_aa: CASSQDGGRGQGYTF; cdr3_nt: TGCGCCAGCAGCCAAGATGGGGGCAGGGGTCAAGGCTACACCTTC
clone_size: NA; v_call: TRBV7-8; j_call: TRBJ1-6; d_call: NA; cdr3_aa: CASSLRQIGDSPLHF; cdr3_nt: TGTGCCAGCAGCCTAAGACAGATAGGGGATTCACCCCTCCACTTT
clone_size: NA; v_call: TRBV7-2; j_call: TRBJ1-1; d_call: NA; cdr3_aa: CASSLMPGMNTEAFF; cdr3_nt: TGTGCCAGCAGCTTAATGCCGGGGATGAACACTGAAGCTTTCTTT
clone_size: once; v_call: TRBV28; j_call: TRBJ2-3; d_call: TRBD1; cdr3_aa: CASSQWTGGLQYF; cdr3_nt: TGTGCCAGCAGCCAGTGGACAGGTGGTTTGCAGTATTTT
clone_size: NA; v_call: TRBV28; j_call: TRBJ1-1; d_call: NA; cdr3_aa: CASSWARQLGPDAFF; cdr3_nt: TGTGCCAGCAGTTGGGCCCGACAGTTGGGGCCGGACGCTTTCTTT
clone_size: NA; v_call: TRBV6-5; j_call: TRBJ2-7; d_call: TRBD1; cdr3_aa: CASSYSYQGERQYF; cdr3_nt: TGTGCCAGCAGTTACTCGTACCAGGGGGAAAGGCAGTACTTC
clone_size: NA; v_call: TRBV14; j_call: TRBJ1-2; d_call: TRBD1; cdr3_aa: CASSQDLLVPGTVYGYTF; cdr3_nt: TGTGCCAGCAGCCAAGATTTGTTGGTCCCCGGGACAGTCTATGGCTACACCTTC
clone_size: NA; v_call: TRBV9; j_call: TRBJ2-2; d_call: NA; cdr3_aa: CASSPGPETRNTGELFF; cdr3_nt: TGTGCCAGCAGTCCCGGTCCCGAGACAAGGAACACCGGGGAGCTGTTTTTT
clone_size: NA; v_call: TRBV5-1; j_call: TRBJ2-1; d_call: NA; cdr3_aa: CASSLAAGSYNEQFF; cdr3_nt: TGCGCCAGCAGCTTGGCTGCGGGATCTTACAATGAGCAGTTCTTC
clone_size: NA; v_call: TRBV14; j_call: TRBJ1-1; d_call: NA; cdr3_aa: CASSQVRTNTEAFF; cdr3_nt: TGTGCCAGCAGCCAAGTCAGAACCAACACTGAAGCTTTCTTT
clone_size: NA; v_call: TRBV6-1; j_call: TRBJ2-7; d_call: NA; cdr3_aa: CASIRGAARWEQYF; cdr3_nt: TGTGCCAGCATTCGGGGGGCGGCCAGGTGGGAGCAGTACTTC
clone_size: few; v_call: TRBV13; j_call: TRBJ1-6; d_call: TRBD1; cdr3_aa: CASSPRQGANSPLHF; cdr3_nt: TGTGCCAGCAGCCCCCGACAGGGTGCGAATTCACCCCTCCACTTT
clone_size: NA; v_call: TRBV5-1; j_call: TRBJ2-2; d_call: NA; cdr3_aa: CASSSGDTWAGELFF; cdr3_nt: TGCGCCAGCAGTTCGGGAGATACATGGGCCGGGGAGCTGTTTTTT
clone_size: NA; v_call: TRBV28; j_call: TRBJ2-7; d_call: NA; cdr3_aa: CASGEEGVYEQYF; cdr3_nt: TGTGCCAGCGGGGAGGAAGGAGTATACGAGCAGTACTTC
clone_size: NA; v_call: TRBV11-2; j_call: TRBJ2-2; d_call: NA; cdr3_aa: CASSLWQGVGELFF; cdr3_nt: TGTGCCAGCAGCTTATGGCAGGGTGTGGGGGAGCTGTTTTTT
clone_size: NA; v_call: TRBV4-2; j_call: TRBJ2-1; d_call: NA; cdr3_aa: CASSQKWAQSDEQFF; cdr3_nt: TGTGCCAGCAGCCAAAAGTGGGCCCAATCTGATGAGCAGTTCTTC
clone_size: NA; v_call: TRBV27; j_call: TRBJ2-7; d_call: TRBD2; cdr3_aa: CASRYSGSPPYEQYF; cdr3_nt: TGTGCCAGCAGATATAGCGGGAGCCCCCCCTACGAGCAGTACTTC
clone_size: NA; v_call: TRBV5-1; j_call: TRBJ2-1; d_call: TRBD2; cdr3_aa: CASSLLAGAAYNEQFF; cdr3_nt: TGCGCCAGCAGCCTATTAGCGGGAGCCGCCTACAATGAGCAGTTCTTC
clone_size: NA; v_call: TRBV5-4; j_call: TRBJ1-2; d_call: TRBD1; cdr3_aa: CASSSRTGTILYGYTF; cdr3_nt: TGTGCCAGCAGCTCACGGACAGGGACCATTTTATATGGCTACACCTTC
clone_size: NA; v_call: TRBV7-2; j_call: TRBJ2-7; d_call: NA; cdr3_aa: CASSPREGGFFEQYF; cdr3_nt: TGTGCCAGCAGCCCCAGGGAAGGAGGGTTCTTCGAGCAGTACTTC
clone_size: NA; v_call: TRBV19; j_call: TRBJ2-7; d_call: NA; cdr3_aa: CASSASTGNAYEQYF; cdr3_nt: TGTGCCAGTAGTGCCAGTACCGGGAATGCCTACGAGCAGTACTTC
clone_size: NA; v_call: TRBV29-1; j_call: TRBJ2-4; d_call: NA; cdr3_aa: CSVTEGGKNIQYF; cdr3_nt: TGCAGCGTTACCGAAGGAGGCAAAAACATTCAGTACTTC
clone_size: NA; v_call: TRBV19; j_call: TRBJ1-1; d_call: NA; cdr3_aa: CASARGTGTEAFF; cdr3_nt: TGTGCCAGCGCCCGGGGGACGGGGACTGAAGCTTTCTTT
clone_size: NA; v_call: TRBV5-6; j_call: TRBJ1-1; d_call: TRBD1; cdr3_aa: CASSHRGRNTEAFF; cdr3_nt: TGTGCCAGCAGCCACAGGGGGCGGAACACTGAAGCTTTCTTT
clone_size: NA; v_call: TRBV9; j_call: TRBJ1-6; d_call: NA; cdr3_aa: CASNRDIGSPLHF; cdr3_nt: TGTGCCAGCAACCGGGACATAGGGTCACCCCTCCACTTT
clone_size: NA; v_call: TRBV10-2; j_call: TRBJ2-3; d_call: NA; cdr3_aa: CATTDLSLNTQYF; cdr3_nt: TGCGCCACGACAGATCTGAGTTTAAATACGCAGTATTTT
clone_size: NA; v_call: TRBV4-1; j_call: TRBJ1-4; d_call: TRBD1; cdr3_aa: CASSREQGGATNEKLFF; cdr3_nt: TGCGCCAGCAGCCGTGAACAGGGGGGTGCAACTAATGAAAAACTGTTTTTT
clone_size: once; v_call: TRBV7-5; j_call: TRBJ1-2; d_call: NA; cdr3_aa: CARSFRTGGDYGYTF; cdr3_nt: TGTGCCAGAAGCTTTAGGACAGGGGGCGACTATGGCTACACCTTC
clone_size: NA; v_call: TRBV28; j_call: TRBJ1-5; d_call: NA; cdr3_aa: CASSFRAGQPQHF; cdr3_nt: TGTGCCAGCAGTTTCAGGGCTGGTCAGCCCCAGCATTTT
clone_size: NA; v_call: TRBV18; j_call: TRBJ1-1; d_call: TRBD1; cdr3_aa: CASSRRDSAEAFF; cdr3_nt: TGTGCCAGCTCACGCCGGGACAGCGCTGAAGCTTTCTTT
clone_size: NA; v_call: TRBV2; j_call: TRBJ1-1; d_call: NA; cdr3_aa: CASSRQVSWNTEAFF; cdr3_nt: TGTGCCAGCAGCCGCCAGGTCAGTTGGAACACTGAAGCTTTCTTT
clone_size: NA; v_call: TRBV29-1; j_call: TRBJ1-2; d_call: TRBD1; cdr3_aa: CSVDAGQGNYGYTF; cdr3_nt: TGCAGCGTAGACGCCGGACAGGGGAACTATGGCTACACCTTC
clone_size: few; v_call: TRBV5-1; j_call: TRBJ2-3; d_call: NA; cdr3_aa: CASSGSVATDTQYF; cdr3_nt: TGCGCCAGCAGCGGGTCGGTAGCCACAGATACGCAGTATTTT
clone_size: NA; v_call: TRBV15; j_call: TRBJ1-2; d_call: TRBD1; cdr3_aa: CATSRDRDSPLYGYTF; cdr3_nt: TGTGCCACCAGCAGAGATCGGGACAGCCCGCTCTATGGCTACACCTTC
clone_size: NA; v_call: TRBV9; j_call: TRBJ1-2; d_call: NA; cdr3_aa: CASSVAQHYGYTF; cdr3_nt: TGTGCCAGCAGCGTAGCACAGCACTATGGCTACACCTTC
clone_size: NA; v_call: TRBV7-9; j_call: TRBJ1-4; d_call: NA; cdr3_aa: CASRDFPSTVSNEKLFF; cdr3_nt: TGTGCCAGCAGAGATTTCCCCTCGACAGTATCTAATGAAAAACTGTTTTTT
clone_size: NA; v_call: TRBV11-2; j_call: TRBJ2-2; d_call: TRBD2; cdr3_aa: CASSLDRGGGANTGELFF; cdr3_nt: TGTGCCAGCAGCTTAGATCGGGGCGGGGGTGCGAACACCGGGGAGCTGTTTTTT
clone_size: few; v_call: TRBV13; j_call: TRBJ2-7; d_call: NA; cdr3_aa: CASSLVWGAEGAAEQYF; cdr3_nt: TGTGCCAGCAGCTTAGTCTGGGGGGCGGAGGGGGCAGCCGAGCAGTACTTC
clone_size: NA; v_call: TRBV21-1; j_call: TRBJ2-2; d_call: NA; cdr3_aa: CASSKEGTGAREIGELFF; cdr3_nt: TGTGCCAGCAGCAAAGAGGGGACAGGGGCAAGAGAGATCGGGGAGCTGTTTTTT
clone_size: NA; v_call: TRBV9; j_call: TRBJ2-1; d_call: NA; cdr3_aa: CASSPREFHNEQFF; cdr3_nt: TGTGCCAGCAGCCCCCGAGAGTTCCACAATGAGCAGTTCTTC
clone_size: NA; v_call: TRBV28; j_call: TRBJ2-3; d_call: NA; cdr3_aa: CATNTDTQYF; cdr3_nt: TGTGCCACCAACACAGATACGCAGTATTTT